The 3 T cell receptor beta chains presented below share a single source sample, sequenced in a study of response to subunit inactivated influenza vaccine. TCRdb reprocessed the RT-PCR reads via MiXCR and lists one record per CDR3 protein. Counted here are hundreds of thousands of distinct CDR3 sequences, less than 20% occurring once; the ten biggest clones make up 11%. Specimen: PBMCs from blood, collected 12 days after vaccination. These receptors were taken from a man aged 45 to 65 who received an inactivated influenza vaccine.

The table lists this clonotype with many counts. CDR3 coding DNA: TGTGCCAGCAGGCCCTCCTCCTTGACAGAGCAGTACTTC. It encodes CASRPSSLTEQYF. The chain uses TRBV12-3 or TRBV12-4 and TRBJ2-7; D gene ambiguous. The CDR3 is made up of 13 amino acids. The V end was cut by 6 bases, the J end by 7 bases, with 16 bases between.

V usage is TRBV4-3 and J usage is TRBJ2-3, with 10 bases fitting TRBD2. The V and J ends lost 0 bases and 2 bases, in that order; junction bases with no gene match: 8. There are 18 residues in the CDR3. From germline, CDR1 is LGHNA and CDR2 YSLEER. Here the CDR3 reads CASSQDPSGGEPTDTQYF. The CDR3, as DNA: TGCGCCAGCAGCCAAGATCCTAGCGGGGGCGAGCCCACAGATACGCAGTATTTT.

This clonotype turned up a few times. V and J are TRBV10-3 and TRBJ2-7; TRBD1 is a possible D gene (6 bases). Germline CDR1 reads ENHRY; CDR2 reads SYGVKD. The CDR3 length is 13 residues. The V end lost 6 bases, the J end lost 0 bases, and 9 bases lay between the germline ends. The CDR3 region is CAIRDSTSYEQYF. Written as DNA, the CDR3 is TGTGCCATCAGGGACAGTACCTCCTACGAGCAGTACTTC.